The 29 T cell receptor beta chains listed next were all sequenced from one sample in a study of neurological immune-mediated disorders. TCRdb called the 5' RACE reads again in MiXCR, with one record for every CDR3 protein. This table holds about 66,000 distinct CDR3 sequences, roughly 3.9% found once. Sequencing was done on a sample of PBMCs. The receptors come from a man aged 25-45 years with multiple sclerosis.

This clonotype was observed a few times. CDR3 protein: CAIRFERGGLDTGELFF. CDR3 sequence (DNA): TGTGCCATCAGGTTCGAACGGGGGGGCCTGGACACCGGGGAGCTGTTTTTT. The chain joins TRBV10-3 to TRBJ2-2; TRBD2 agrees at 8 bases. Germline V CDR1 and CDR2: ENHRY, SYGVKD. The CDR3 runs 17 residues. Trimming removed 6 bases from V and 3 bases from J; junction bases left unmatched: 12.

As concerns this clonotype: This may be a read error: a much more frequent sequence differs by one nucleotide. In DNA form, the CDR3 reads TGTGCCAGCAGCCAAACGACTAGCGGGGGGAAACAAGAGACCCAGTACTTC. This gives the protein CASSQTTSGGKQETQYF. The rearrangement links TRBV3-1 to TRBJ2-5; 13 bases map to TRBD2. CDR1 LGHDT and CDR2 YNNKEL come from the germline V gene (reference sequence). This CDR3 has 17 amino acids. The V segment lost 2 bases and the J segment 2 bases; nucleotides outside the gene matches: 5.

This clonotype occurred many times. The gene calls are TRBV12-3 or TRBV12-4 and TRBJ1-2, with a tentative D call TRBD1 (6 bases). CDR3 length equals 13 residues. Trimming left V 5 bases short and J 4 bases short, with 11 bases between. CDR3 DNA sequence: TGTGCCAGCAGTAGACAGGCAAGCTATGGCTACACCTTC. Translation: CASSRQASYGYTF.

This clonotype appeared many times. V and J are TRBV29-1 and TRBJ2-7; TRBD1 aligns across 8 bases. The germline V gene encodes CDR1 SQVTM and CDR2 ANQGSEA. This CDR3 has 12 amino acids. J gave up 6 bases and V 3 bases, and 4 bases lay outside the gene matches. This CDR3 reads CSVDDRGREQYF. CDR3 in DNA: TGCAGCGTTGATGACAGGGGACGCGAGCAGTACTTC.

This clonotype occurred many times. The V gene is TRBV5-6, the J gene TRBJ2-3; possible D gene TRBD2, 6 bases. The germline gives CDR1 SGHDT, CDR2 YYEEEE. V lost 4 bases and J lost 0, with 9 bases in between. The CDR3 consists of 14 residues. CDR3 DNA: TGTGCCAGCAGCCCCGGGACTAGCACAGATACGCAGTATTTT. Translation gives CASSPGTSTDTQYF.

This clonotype was observed at least ten times. The chain recombines TRBV6-2 or TRBV6-3 with TRBJ2-7; either TRBD1 or TRBD2 may fit D (5 bases each). The germline V and J ends were trimmed by 6 bases and 2 bases, with 17 bases remaining between them. The CDR3 has 15 amino acids. Germline loops: CDR1 MNHEY, CDR2 SVGEGT. The CDR3 nucleotides read TGTGCCAGCAGCCGGGACGGGTTTTTTCCCTACGAGCAGTACTTC. This encodes CASSRDGFFPYEQYF.

This sequence joins TRBV20-1 and TRBJ2-1; 9 positions agree with TRBD2. V dropped 5 bases and J dropped 7; count of bases not matched to a gene: 12. Germline values: CDR1 DFQATT, CDR2 SNEGSKA (reference sequence). The CDR3 totals 15 residues. CDR3 sequence reads: CSAGKVAGVRNEQFF. CDR3 sequence (DNA): TGCAGTGCTGGGAAAGTAGCGGGGGTAAGGAATGAGCAGTTCTTC.

This clonotype was seen at least ten times. The chain has TRBV7-9 and TRBJ2-7; tentative D call: TRBD1 (5 bases). This CDR3 contains 14 residues. V was pared by 6 bases and J by 2 bases, with 14 bases between. Germline V gene data show CDR1 as SEHNR and CDR2 as FQNEAQ (reference sequence). CDR3 sequence reads: CASRPGQGTYEQYF. The CDR3 bases are TGTGCCAGCAGGCCCGGGCAGGGAACCTACGAGCAGTACTTC. Based on the CDR3 plus reference TRBV7-9 and TRBJ2-7, the full variable domain is DTGVSQNPRHKITKRGQNVTFRCDPISEHNRLYWYRQTLGQGPEFLTYFQNEAQLEKSRLLSDRFSAERPKGSFSTLEIQRTEQGDSAMYLCASRPGQGTYEQYFGPGTRLTVT.

In this sample, this clonotype turned up many times. The rearrangement uses TRBV5-1 and TRBJ1-1, with 8 positions matching TRBD1. Trimming at V came to 4 bases and at J to 0 bases, leaving 8 bases not matched to a gene. CDR3 size: 16 residues. In germline, CDR1 is SGHRS, CDR2 YFSETQ. CDR3 in DNA: TGCGCCAGCAGCGATCCGGGACAGGCTTTGAACACTGAAGCTTTCTTT. It is translated as CASSDPGQALNTEAFF.

This clonotype has ten or more counts. The rearrangement links TRBV20-1 to TRBJ1-2; tentatively, D is TRBD1 (5 bases). The CDR3 runs 13 residues. Germline CDR1 DFQATT, CDR2 SNEGSKA (reference sequence). Trimming removed 6 bases at V and 5 bases at J, with 16 bases between. CDR3 loop: CSAPRGDSYGYTF. The CDR3 nucleotides are TGCAGTGCCCCCCGGGGGGATTCTTATGGCTACACCTTC.

This clonotype came up many times. The J gene is TRBJ2-7, the V gene TRBV2; D tentatively reads TRBD1 or TRBD2 (5 bases each). The ends were cut back, 3 bases at V and 2 bases at J, with 14 bases in the middle. The CDR3 contains 15 residues. The germline gives CDR1 SNHLY, CDR2 FYNNEI. In nucleotides, the CDR3 is TGTGCCAGCAGTGAGGGGACCGATAATACCTACGAGCAGTACTTC. It codes for CASSEGTDNTYEQYF.

This clonotype was seen many times. This chain connects TRBV5-1 to TRBJ2-7; 8 bases are a match to TRBD1. Germline V CDR1 and CDR2: SGHRS, YFSETQ. Trimming cost V 4 bases and J 2 bases; bases outside gene matches: 2. The CDR3 length is 13 residues. The CDR3 spells CASSAGQAYEQYF. The CDR3 DNA reads TGCGCCAGCAGCGCGGGACAGGCCTACGAGCAGTACTTC.

This clonotype is a singleton in its sample. A much more abundant neighbour one base away suggests this may be a read error. This rearrangement joins TRBV5-1 to TRBJ2-3; D gene unclear. This CDR3 has 13 residues. The germline V and J ends were trimmed by 1 base and 5 bases, with 8 bases remaining between them. The germline CDR1 and CDR2 sequences are SGHRS and YFSETQ. For the CDR3, the DNA is TGCGCCAGCAGCTTGTGGGTGGAAGATACGCAGTATTTT. Translated, it gives CASSLWVEDTQYF. The full variable domain, with the rest looked up from reference TRBV5-1 and TRBJ2-3, is KAGVTQTPRYLIKTRGQQVTLSCSPISGHRSVSWYQQTPGQGLQFLFEYFSETQRNKGNFPGRFSGRQFSNSRSEMNVSTLELGDSALYLCASSLWVEDTQYFGPGTRLTVL.

This clonotype was seen only a few times. This chain links TRBV7-2 with TRBJ2-5; 8 bases line up with TRBD2. CDR3 length: 12 residues. The V and J ends lost 5 bases and 9 bases, in that order; junction bases with no gene match: 5. Germline assignment: CDR1 SGHTA and CDR2 FQGNSA. The CDR3 sequence: CASSQSGGAQYF. CDR3 nucleotide sequence: TGTGCCAGCAGCCAAAGCGGGGGAGCCCAGTACTTC.

In this sample, this clonotype turned up many times. The genes are TRBV12-3 or TRBV12-4 and TRBJ1-1; D may be TRBD1 (5 bases). This CDR3 has 12 amino acids. Trimming pared 6 bases from V and 4 bases from J, leaving 9 bases between. The CDR3 bases are TGTGCCAGCAGGCGGGGGAGCACTGAAGCTTTCTTT. Protein product: CASRRGSTEAFF.

This clonotype was counted at least ten times. The chain combines TRBV5-1 with TRBJ2-7; 9 bases agree with TRBD1. V dropped 4 bases and J dropped 3; count of bases not matched to a gene: 2. The CDR3 contains 13 residues. Germline V gene data show CDR1 as SGHRS and CDR2 as YFSETQ. This CDR3 reads CASSVDRGYEQYF. In DNA form, the CDR3 reads TGCGCCAGCAGCGTGGACAGGGGCTACGAGCAGTACTTC.

This clonotype was found many times. The chain employs TRBV27 and TRBJ1-3; TRBD1 aligns across 7 bases. Germline V gene sequence: CDR1 MNHEY, CDR2 SMNVEV (reference sequence). There are 16 residues in the CDR3. The V segment lost 2 bases and the J segment 0 bases; nucleotides outside the gene matches: 4. The CDR3 DNA follows: TGTGCCAGCAGTTTACAGGGGGGTCCCTCTGGAAACACCATATATTTT. Translated: CASSLQGGPSGNTIYF.

The sample holds many counts of this clonotype. The J gene is TRBJ2-3, the V gene TRBV5-1; D could derive from TRBD1 or TRBD2 (5 bases each). Between the trimmed V and J ends, which lost 4 bases and 4 bases, there was a span of 19 bases. The CDR3 has 16 amino acids. Germline CDR1 and CDR2: SGHRS and YFSETQ. The CDR3 sequence is CASSVGRGVGPDTQYF. The CDR3 DNA follows: TGCGCCAGCAGCGTGGGTCGGGGCGTAGGGCCAGATACGCAGTATTTT.

This clonotype has ten or more counts. The chain employs TRBV7-2 and TRBJ2-7; 9 nucleotides align to TRBD1. The CDR3 extends over 15 amino acids. V lost 1 base and J lost 4; bases outside the gene matches: 5. Per germline, CDR1 SGHTA and CDR2 FQGNSA. The CDR3: CASSLVWTGVYEQYF. The CDR3, as DNA: TGTGCCAGCAGCTTAGTTTGGACAGGGGTTTACGAGCAGTACTTC.

This clonotype was seen ten or more times. The chain is built from TRBV5-5 and TRBJ2-1; unclear D gene. V dropped 2 bases and J dropped 6 bases, with 9 bases sitting between them. Germline lookup yields CDR1 SGHKS and CDR2 YYEKEE (reference sequence). The CDR3 sequence is 13 residues long. The CDR3 region has the DNA TGTGCCAGCAGCTTAGACCTCCCCAATGAGCAGTTCTTC. It translates to CASSLDLPNEQFF.

This clonotype showed up many times. This chain joins TRBV7-2 and TRBJ2-5; D is uncertain. Trimming left V 3 bases short and J 6 bases short, with 11 bases between. Germline CDR1 SGHTA, CDR2 FQGNSA. CDR3 length equals 13 residues. As DNA, the CDR3 is TGTGCCAGCAGCTTGCCCCTAGTACAGACCCAGTACTTC. This codes for CASSLPLVQTQYF.

There are a few counts of this clonotype. The V gene is TRBV4-3, the J gene TRBJ1-6; D gene unclear. Trimming removed 0 bases from V and 11 bases from J, with 14 bases in between. Germline CDR1 LGHNA, CDR2 YSLEER. The CDR3 runs to 15 residues. CDR3 region: CASSQDRQDRTPLHF. CDR3 nucleotide sequence: TGCGCCAGCAGCCAAGACAGGCAGGATAGGACACCCCTCCACTTT.

This clonotype came up many times. This chain links TRBV7-9 with TRBJ2-7, with D maybe TRBD2 (6 bases). CDR1 is SEHNR, CDR2 FQNEAQ, per germline (reference sequence). The CDR3 totals 14 residues. The V end lost 3 bases, the J end lost 3 bases, and 12 bases lay between the germline ends. CDR3 sequence (DNA): TGTGCCAGCAGCTTTACCGGAGGGGTCTACGAGCAGTACTTC. This translates into CASSFTGGVYEQYF.

This clonotype was seen at least ten times. The CDR3 DNA reads TGTGCCAGCAGCTTAACAGGGGGCAACACCGGGGAGCTGTTTTTT. Amino acid sequence: CASSLTGGNTGELFF. The chain recombines TRBV5-5 with TRBJ2-2; 9 nucleotides match TRBD1. With 2 bases clipped from V and 2 bases from J, the junction kept 1 base outside the gene matches. Germline values: CDR1 SGHKS, CDR2 YYEKEE (reference sequence). This CDR3 contains 15 residues.

This clonotype was counted ten times or more. The rearrangement joins TRBV6-5 to TRBJ2-2; perhaps TRBD1 as D (6 bases). Germline CDR1 and CDR2: MNHEY and SVGAGI. The ends were cut back, 5 bases at V and 1 base at J, with 8 bases in the middle. The length of the CDR3 is 14 residues. CDR3 region: CASSQTGNTGELFF. CDR3 DNA sequence: TGTGCCAGCAGTCAGACAGGGAACACCGGGGAGCTGTTTTTT.

The sample holds many counts of this clonotype. CDR3 sequence reads: CSASLYRTTYEQYF. The CDR3 bases are TGCAGTGCTAGTCTCTACCGGACGACCTACGAGCAGTACTTC. The J gene is TRBJ2-7, the V gene TRBV20-1; the D is unclear. Germline loops: CDR1 DFQATT, CDR2 SNEGSKA (reference sequence). Trimming stripped 3 bases from V and 2 bases from J, with 14 bases between. CDR3 length equals 14 residues.

This clonotype occurred a few times. The V and J genes are TRBV12-5 and TRBJ2-5; weak D call: TRBD1 (5 bases). The CDR3 runs 13 residues. The V gene lost 0 bases and the J gene lost 13 bases, with 15 bases spanning the gap. The germline V gene has CDR1 LGHNT and CDR2 FRNRAP. CDR3: CASGLVVGQVPYF. The CDR3 coding sequence is TGTGCTAGTGGTTTGGTAGTGGGGCAGGTGCCGTACTTC.

This clonotype has at least ten counts. This chain uses TRBV7-9 with TRBJ2-7; D not resolved. The germline V gene encodes CDR1 SEHNR and CDR2 FQNEAQ (reference sequence). The CDR3 has 14 amino acids. Between the trimmed V and J ends, which lost 1 base and 3 bases, there was a span of 10 bases. This CDR3 reads CASSLVKDGYEQYF. CDR3 DNA: TGTGCCAGCAGCTTAGTAAAGGACGGCTACGAGCAGTACTTC.

In its sample, this clonotype was seen a few times. The chain combines TRBV20-1 with TRBJ1-5; no firm D call. V lost 5 bases and J lost 6, with 17 bases in between. The germline V gene encodes CDR1 DFQATT and CDR2 SNEGSKA (reference sequence). The CDR3 spans 14 residues. Here the CDR3 DNA reads TGCAGTGCTTCCCGACGAGGGATGGGTCAGCCCCAGCATTTT. The encoded protein is CSASRRGMGQPQHF.